These 18 T cell receptor beta chains were all obtained from the same sample, sequenced in a study of T-cell reconstitution after alpha-beta-depleted transplantation in children. The TCRbeta library incorporated unique molecular identifiers. TCRdb used MiXCR to reprocess the PCR reads, holding one entry per CDR3 protein. Of some 640,000 distinct CDR3 sequences in the sample, around 17% are singletons; the top ten hold 0.8% to 1.1%. Sequencing used PBMCs from the stem cell graft donor, obtained from the stem cell graft. Every receptor here comes from a human donor who donated a stem cell graft to a child with acute myeloid leukemia.

At least ten counts were recorded for this clonotype. The gene calls are TRBV20-1 and TRBJ2-1; 9 nucleotides match TRBD2. The CDR3 spans 15 residues. J gave up 2 bases and V 3 bases, and 5 bases lay outside the gene matches. Germline V lookup: CDR1 DFQATT, CDR2 SNEGSKA (reference sequence). Here the CDR3 DNA reads TGCAGTGCTAGGAGAGCGGGGGGTACCTACAATGAGCAGTTCTTC. As protein: CSARRAGGTYNEQFF.

This chain links TRBV7-9 with TRBJ1-2; a possible D gene is TRBD1 (6 bases). The CDR3 length is 14 residues. CDR1 is SEHNR and CDR2 is FQNEAQ in the germline V gene (reference sequence). V dropped 5 bases and J dropped 6 bases, with 16 bases sitting between them. Written as DNA, the CDR3 is TGTGCCAGCAGCCCAAGGGCCAGGGGTGATGGCTACACCTTC. Translating it yields CASSPRARGDGYTF.

This clonotype was recorded only once. V usage is TRBV2 and J usage is TRBJ2-7, with D hard to call. This CDR3 region has 15 residues. Germline loops: CDR1 SNHLY, CDR2 FYNNEI. V lost 3 bases and J 1 base, leaving 13 bases between the germline ends. The CDR3: CASSDEVTTSYEQYF. The DNA of the CDR3 is TGTGCCAGCAGTGATGAAGTGACAACTTCCTACGAGCAGTACTTC.

As for this clonotype: It may be a read error: a sequence one base away is much more abundant. This chain joins TRBV20-1 and TRBJ2-1; D uncertain. This CDR3 contains 12 residues. From germline, CDR1 is DFQATT and CDR2 SNEGSKA (reference sequence). The CDR3 loop is CSAAPDYNEQLF. DNA of the CDR3: TGCAGTGCCGCGCCAGATTACAATGAGCAGCTCTTC.

This clonotype was detected many times. The chain has TRBV6-1 and TRBJ2-1, with TRBD2 matching 11 bases. CDR3 length: 15 residues. Germline V CDR1 and CDR2: MNHNS, SASEGT. The J segment lost 6 bases and the V segment lost 5 bases, leaving 6 bases of the junction unmatched. This CDR3 reads CASSRPGTSGNEQFF. CDR3 coding DNA: TGTGCCAGCAGTCGACCGGGGACTAGCGGCAATGAGCAGTTCTTC.

This clonotype has at least ten counts. The chain carries TRBV20-1 and TRBJ1-1, with a weak D call TRBD1 (5 bases). From germline, CDR1 is DFQATT and CDR2 SNEGSKA (reference sequence). The V end was cut by 0 bases, the J end by 6 bases, with 26 bases between. The CDR3 is made up of 18 amino acids. CDR3 in amino acids: CSARDSRGRLEVWSEAFF. The CDR3 DNA follows: TGCAGTGCTAGAGATTCTAGGGGTCGACTTGAGGTTTGGTCTGAAGCTTTCTTT.

The chain carries TRBV5-1 and TRBJ2-7; D remains unclear. Germline CDR1 SGHRS, CDR2 YFSETQ. CDR3 size: 12 residues. V was trimmed by 3 bases and J by 5 bases, leaving 9 bases between them. CDR3 nucleotide sequence: TGCGCCAGCAGCTCGTCCCCCAACGAGCAGTACTTC. This gives the protein CASSSSPNEQYF.

This clonotype was counted only a few times. V usage is TRBV4-2 and J usage is TRBJ2-1, with D possibly matching TRBD1 (6 bases). CDR1 is LGHNA, CDR2 YNFKEQ, per germline. This CDR3 is built from 15 residues. Trimming stripped 5 bases from V and 5 bases from J, with 16 bases between. CDR3 amino acids: CASSAGQLKHNEQFF. As DNA, the CDR3 is TGTGCCAGCAGCGCCGGACAGCTCAAGCACAATGAGCAGTTCTTC.

This clonotype was counted only a few times. The chain uses TRBV20-1 and TRBJ1-1; D gene ambiguous. Per the germline V gene, CDR1 is DFQATT and CDR2 is SNEGSKA (reference sequence). The CDR3 has 10 residues. Trimming removed 8 bases from V and 2 bases from J, with 6 bases in between. CDR3 in amino acids: CSYFNTEAFF. CDR3 DNA sequence: TGCAGTTATTTTAACACTGAAGCTTTCTTT.

This clonotype was counted only a few times. The chain is built from TRBV7-8 and TRBJ2-2; 7 bases line up with TRBD1. J gave up 3 bases and V 5 bases, and 6 bases lay outside the gene matches. The CDR3 consists of 15 residues. In germline, CDR1 is SGHVS, CDR2 FQNEAQ. CDR3 sequence: CASSPDRVDTGELFF. In DNA form, the CDR3 reads TGTGCCAGCAGCCCTGACAGGGTGGACACCGGGGAGCTGTTTTTT.

This clonotype was seen ten or more times. The chain employs TRBV20-1 and TRBJ1-4; the D is unclear. Germline CDR1 is DFQATT and CDR2 is SNEGSKA (reference sequence). V shed 7 bases and J shed 1 base, with 1 base lying between them. The CDR3 length is 10 residues. CDR3 amino acids: CSVTNEKLFF. The CDR3 DNA reads TGCAGTGTAACTAATGAAAAACTGTTTTTT.

This clonotype was counted at least ten times. The gene calls are TRBV29-1 and TRBJ1-2, with D unresolved. Germline CDR1 SQVTM, CDR2 ANQGSEA. V shed 6 bases and J shed 8 bases, with 22 bases lying between them. This CDR3 region has 14 residues. The CDR3 DNA reads as TGCAGCGTCGGCTCTGGTCGGTCCCTCAGGGGCTACACCTTC. Amino acid sequence: CSVGSGRSLRGYTF.

This clonotype was detected a few times. The chain employs TRBV5-1 and TRBJ1-1; D gene unclear. V was pared by 4 bases and J by 2 bases, with 9 bases between. The germline V gene has CDR1 SGHRS and CDR2 YFSETQ. This CDR3 has 13 residues. Here the CDR3 DNA reads TGCGCCAGCAGCACCCGATCCAACACTGAAGCTTTCTTT. Protein product: CASSTRSNTEAFF.

The chain joins TRBV6-5 to TRBJ1-1; 10 nucleotides match TRBD1. Germline V gene data show CDR1 as MNHEY and CDR2 as SVGAGI. The CDR3 has 14 residues. Trimming removed 2 bases from V and 6 bases from J; junction bases left unmatched: 3. The CDR3 sequence is CASSYGQGGPEAFF. The CDR3, as DNA: TGTGCCAGCAGTTACGGACAGGGGGGTCCTGAAGCTTTCTTT.

This clonotype was detected ten times or more. The chain employs TRBV20-1 and TRBJ1-2; TRBD1 agrees at 7 bases. The CDR3 spans 14 residues. V lost 7 bases, J lost 2 bases, and 10 bases stayed unmatched. The germline V gene has CDR1 DFQATT and CDR2 SNEGSKA (reference sequence). CDR3 DNA sequence: TGCAGTGGGGGTGAGGGGGCGGAAAACTATGGCTACACCTTC. Translation: CSGGEGAENYGYTF.

This clonotype occurred a few times. The rearrangement uses TRBV20-1 and TRBJ2-3, with TRBD2 identical over 11 bases. V was pared by 5 bases and J by 0 bases, with 7 bases of the junction left unmatched. The germline gives CDR1 DFQATT, CDR2 SNEGSKA (reference sequence). The CDR3 sequence is 16 residues long. The CDR3 nucleotides are TGCAGTGCTTTATCCTGGACTAGCGGGAGCACAGATACGCAGTATTTT. Protein product: CSALSWTSGSTDTQYF.

V is TRBV20-1 and J is TRBJ2-1, with TRBD1 as a possible D gene (6 bases). V was cut by 0 bases and J by 2 bases, with 14 bases left in between. The CDR3 runs 16 residues. Germline V gene sequence: CDR1 DFQATT, CDR2 SNEGSKA (reference sequence). CDR3 in DNA: TGCAGTGCTAGAGATATCGAGGCAGGGGCCTACAATGAGCAGTTCTTC. Its translation: CSARDIEAGAYNEQFF.

Many counts were recorded for this clonotype. The J gene is TRBJ2-5, the V gene TRBV20-1; weak D call: TRBD1 (5 bases). CDR1 is DFQATT, CDR2 SNEGSKA, per germline (reference sequence). This CDR3 has 14 residues. Trimming stripped 0 bases from V and 5 bases from J, with 13 bases between. CDR3 amino acids: CSARDWARAETQYF. The CDR3 bases are TGCAGTGCTAGAGATTGGGCCAGGGCGGAGACCCAGTACTTC.